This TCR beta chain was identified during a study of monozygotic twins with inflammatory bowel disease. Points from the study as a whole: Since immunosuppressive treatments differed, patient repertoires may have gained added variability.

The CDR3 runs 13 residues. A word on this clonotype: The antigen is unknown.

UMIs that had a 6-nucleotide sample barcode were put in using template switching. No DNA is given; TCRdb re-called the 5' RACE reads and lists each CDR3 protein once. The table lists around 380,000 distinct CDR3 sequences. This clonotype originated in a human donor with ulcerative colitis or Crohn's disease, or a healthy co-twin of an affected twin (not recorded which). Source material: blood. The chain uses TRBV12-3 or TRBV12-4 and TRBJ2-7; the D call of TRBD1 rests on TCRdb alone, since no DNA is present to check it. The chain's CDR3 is CASSYGGTYEQYF.